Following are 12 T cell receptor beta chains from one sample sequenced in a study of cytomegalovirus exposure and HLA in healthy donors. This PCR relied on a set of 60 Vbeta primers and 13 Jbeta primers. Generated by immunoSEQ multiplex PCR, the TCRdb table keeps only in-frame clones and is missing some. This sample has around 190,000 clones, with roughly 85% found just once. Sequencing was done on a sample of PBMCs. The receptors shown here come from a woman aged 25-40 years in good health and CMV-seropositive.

CDR3 amino acids: CASSKDNYDGYTF. CDR3 DNA: TGTGCCAGCAGTAAGGACAATTACGATGGCTACACCTTC. This chain uses TRBV2 with TRBJ1-2; D may be TRBD1 (5 bases). The V end lost 5 bases, the J end lost 6 bases, and 13 bases lay between the germline ends. The CDR3 runs 13 residues. Per the germline V gene, CDR1 is SNHLY and CDR2 is FYNNEI.

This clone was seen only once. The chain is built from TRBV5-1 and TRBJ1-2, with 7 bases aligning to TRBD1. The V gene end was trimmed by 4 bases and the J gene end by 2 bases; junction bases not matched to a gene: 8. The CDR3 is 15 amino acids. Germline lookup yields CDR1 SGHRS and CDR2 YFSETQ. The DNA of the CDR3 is TGCGCCAGCAGCGAAGGGGACAGTCCCAACTATGGCTACACCTTC. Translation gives CASSEGDSPNYGYTF. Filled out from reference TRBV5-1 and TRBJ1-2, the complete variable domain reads KAGVTQTPRYLIKTRGQQVTLSCSPISGHRSVSWYQQTPGQGLQFLFEYFSETQRNKGNFPGRFSGRQFSNSRSEMNVSTLELGDSALYLCASSEGDSPNYGYTFGSGTRLTVV.

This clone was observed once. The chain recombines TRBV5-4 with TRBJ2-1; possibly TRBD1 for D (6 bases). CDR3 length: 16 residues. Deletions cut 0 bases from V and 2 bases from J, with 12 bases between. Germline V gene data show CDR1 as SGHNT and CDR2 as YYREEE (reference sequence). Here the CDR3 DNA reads TGTGCCAGCAGCTTGGGGGCAGGGACAACCTACAATGAGCAGTTCTTC. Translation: CASSLGAGTTYNEQFF.

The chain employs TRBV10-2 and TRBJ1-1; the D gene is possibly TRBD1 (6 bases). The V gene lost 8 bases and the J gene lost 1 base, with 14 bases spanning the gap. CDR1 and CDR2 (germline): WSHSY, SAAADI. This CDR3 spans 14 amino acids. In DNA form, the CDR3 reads TGCGCCAGCTCTCCGGGACAAAAGAACACTGAAGCTTTCTTT. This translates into CASSPGQKNTEAFF.

CDR3 sequence (DNA): TGTGCCAGCAGCTTAGTAGGGGGCGATGGGAATGGCTACACCTTC. This encodes CASSLVGGDGNGYTF. The rearrangement links TRBV7-2 to TRBJ1-2, with 7 bases aligning to TRBD1. The CDR3 contains 15 residues. Germline loops: CDR1 SGHTA, CDR2 FQGNSA. After removal of 1 base from V and 6 bases from J, the junction contained 8 bases not matched to a gene.

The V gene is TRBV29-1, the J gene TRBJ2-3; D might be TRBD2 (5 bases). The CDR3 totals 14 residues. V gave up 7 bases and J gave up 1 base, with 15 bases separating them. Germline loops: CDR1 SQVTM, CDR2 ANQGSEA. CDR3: CSAREPGRTDTQYF. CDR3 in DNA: TGCAGCGCTCGGGAACCAGGTCGCACAGATACGCAGTATTTT.

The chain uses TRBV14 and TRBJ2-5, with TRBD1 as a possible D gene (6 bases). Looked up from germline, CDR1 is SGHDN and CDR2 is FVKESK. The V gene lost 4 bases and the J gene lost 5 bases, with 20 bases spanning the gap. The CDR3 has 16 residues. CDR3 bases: TGTGCCAGCAGCCCACGTTTACAGGGAAGGTCGGAGACCCAGTACTTC. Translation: CASSPRLQGRSETQYF.

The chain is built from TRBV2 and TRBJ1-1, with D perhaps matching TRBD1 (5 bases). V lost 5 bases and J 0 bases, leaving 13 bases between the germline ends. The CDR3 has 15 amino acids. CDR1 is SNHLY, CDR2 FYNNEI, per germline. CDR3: CASSQGFTLNTEAFF. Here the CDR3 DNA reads TGTGCCAGCAGTCAGGGCTTCACCTTGAACACTGAAGCTTTCTTT.

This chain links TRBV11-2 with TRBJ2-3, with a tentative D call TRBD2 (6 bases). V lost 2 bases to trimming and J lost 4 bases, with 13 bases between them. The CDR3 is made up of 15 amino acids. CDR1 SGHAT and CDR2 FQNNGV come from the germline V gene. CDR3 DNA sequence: TGTGCCAGCAGCTTAAGTCGGGGGAGCGCAGATACGCAGTATTTT. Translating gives CASSLSRGSADTQYF.

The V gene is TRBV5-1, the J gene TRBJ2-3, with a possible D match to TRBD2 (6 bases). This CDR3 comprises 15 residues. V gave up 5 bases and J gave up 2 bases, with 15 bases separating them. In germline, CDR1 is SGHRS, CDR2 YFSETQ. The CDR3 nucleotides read TGCGCCAGCAGTGTGGGGGGAGAGTACACAGATACGCAGTATTTT. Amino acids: CASSVGGEYTDTQYF.

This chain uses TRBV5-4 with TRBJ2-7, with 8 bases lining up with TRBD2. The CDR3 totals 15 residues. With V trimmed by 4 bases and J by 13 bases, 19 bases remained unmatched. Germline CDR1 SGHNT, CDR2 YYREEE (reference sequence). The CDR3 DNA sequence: TGTGCCAGCAGCCCCTGGGGAGGGGAGGCTAGCGGGCCTTACTTC. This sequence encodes CASSPWGGEASGPYF.

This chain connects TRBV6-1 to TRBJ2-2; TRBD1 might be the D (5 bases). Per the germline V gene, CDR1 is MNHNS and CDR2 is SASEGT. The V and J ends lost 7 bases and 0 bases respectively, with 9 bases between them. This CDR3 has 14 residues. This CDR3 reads CASNRFANTGELFF. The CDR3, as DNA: TGTGCCAGCAACAGGTTCGCGAACACCGGGGAGCTGTTTTTT.